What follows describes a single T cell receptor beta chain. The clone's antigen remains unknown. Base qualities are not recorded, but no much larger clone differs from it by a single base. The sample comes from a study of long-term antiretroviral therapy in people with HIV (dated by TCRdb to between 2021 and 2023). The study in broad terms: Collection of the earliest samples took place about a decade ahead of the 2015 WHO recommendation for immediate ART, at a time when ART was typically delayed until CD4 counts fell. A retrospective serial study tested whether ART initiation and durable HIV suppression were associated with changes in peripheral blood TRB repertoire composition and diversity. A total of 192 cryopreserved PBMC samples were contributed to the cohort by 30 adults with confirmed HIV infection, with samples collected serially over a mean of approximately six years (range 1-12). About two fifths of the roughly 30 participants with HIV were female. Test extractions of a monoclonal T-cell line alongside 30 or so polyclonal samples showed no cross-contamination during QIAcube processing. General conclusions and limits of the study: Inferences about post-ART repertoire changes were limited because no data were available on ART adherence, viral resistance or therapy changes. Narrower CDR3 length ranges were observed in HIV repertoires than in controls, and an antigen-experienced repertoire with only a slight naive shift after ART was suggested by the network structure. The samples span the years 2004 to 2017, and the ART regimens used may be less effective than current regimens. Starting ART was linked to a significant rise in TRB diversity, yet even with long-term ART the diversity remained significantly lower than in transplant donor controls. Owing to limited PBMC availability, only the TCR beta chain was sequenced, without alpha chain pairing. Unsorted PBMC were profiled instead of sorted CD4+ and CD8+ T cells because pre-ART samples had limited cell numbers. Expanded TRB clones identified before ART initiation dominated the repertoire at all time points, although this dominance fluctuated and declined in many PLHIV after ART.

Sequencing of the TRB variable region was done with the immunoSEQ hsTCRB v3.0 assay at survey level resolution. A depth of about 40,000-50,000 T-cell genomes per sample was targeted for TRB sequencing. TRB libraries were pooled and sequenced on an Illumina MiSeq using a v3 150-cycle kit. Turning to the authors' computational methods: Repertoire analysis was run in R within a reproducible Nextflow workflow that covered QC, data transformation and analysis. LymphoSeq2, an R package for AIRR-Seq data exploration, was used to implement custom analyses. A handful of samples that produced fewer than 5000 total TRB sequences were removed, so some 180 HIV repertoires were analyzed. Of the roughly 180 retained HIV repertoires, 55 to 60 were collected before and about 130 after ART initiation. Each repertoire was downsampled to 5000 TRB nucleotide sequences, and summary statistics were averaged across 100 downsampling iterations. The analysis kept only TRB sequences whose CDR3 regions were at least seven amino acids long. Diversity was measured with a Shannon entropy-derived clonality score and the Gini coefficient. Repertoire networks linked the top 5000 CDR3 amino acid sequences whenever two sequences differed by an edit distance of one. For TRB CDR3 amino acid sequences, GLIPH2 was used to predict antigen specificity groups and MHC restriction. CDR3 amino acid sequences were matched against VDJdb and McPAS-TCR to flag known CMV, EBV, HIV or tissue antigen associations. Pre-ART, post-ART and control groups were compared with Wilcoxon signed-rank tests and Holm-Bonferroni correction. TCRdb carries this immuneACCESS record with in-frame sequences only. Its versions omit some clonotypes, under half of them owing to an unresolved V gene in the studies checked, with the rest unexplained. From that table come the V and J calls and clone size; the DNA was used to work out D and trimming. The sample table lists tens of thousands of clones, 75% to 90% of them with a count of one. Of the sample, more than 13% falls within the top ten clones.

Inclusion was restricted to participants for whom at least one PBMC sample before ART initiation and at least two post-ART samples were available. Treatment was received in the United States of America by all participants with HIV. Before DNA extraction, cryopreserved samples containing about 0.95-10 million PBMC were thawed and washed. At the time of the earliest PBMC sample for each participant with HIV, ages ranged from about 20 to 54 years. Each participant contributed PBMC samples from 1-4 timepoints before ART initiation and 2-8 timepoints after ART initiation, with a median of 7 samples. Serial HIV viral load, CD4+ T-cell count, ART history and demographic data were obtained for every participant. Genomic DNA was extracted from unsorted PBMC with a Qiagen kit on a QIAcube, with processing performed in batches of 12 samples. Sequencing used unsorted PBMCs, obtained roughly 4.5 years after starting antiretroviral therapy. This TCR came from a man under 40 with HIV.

The sequenced DNA: TGTGCCAGCAGCCGTTACCTGGGTCAGCCCCAGCATTTT. Translated, this gives CASSRYLGQPQHF. The V and J genes are TRBV11-1 and TRBJ1-5; no D gene is confidently identified. The germline V gene (reference sequence) provides CDR1 SGHAT and CDR2 FQDESV. The CDR3, cysteine through phenylalanine, is 13 amino acids long. Only the CDR3 DNA is retained, 39 bases long and in frame from the first base. The junction shows trimming of 5 bases on V and 6 bases on J, plus 11 bases between the germline ends.